The 25 T cell receptor beta chains in this list originate from one sample, sequenced in a study of cytomegalovirus exposure and HLA in healthy donors. PCR employed 60 Vbeta and 13 Jbeta primers. Only in-frame clones appear in the TCRdb table, and some are missing; sequencing was by immunoSEQ multiplex PCR. In the table there are 100,000 or so clones, around 77% of which are singletons. The sample taken for sequencing was PBMCs. The receptor set was obtained from a middle-aged man in good health and CMV-seropositive.

This chain uses TRBV18 with TRBJ1-4, with D unresolved. Germline-derived CDR1 and CDR2 are KGHSH and LQKENI. The CDR3 has 15 amino acids. Trimming shortened V by 2 bases and J by 7 bases, and 14 bases separated the two germline ends. CDR3: CASSPGLGRGEKLFF. CDR3 in DNA: TGTGCCAGCTCACCAGGACTTGGCCGTGGTGAAAAACTGTTTTTT. Complete variable domain (other parts from reference TRBV18 and TRBJ1-4): NAGVMQNPRHLVRRRGQEARLRCSPMKGHSHVYWYRQLPEEGLKFMVYLQKENIIDESGMPKERFSAEFPKEGPSILRIQQVVRGDSAAYFCASSPGLGRGEKLFFGSGTQLSVL.

This clone was found a few times. The chain employs TRBV5-4 and TRBJ2-6, with TRBD1 as a possible D gene (5 bases). V gave up 6 bases and J gave up 6 bases, with 10 bases separating them. CDR3 length: 13 amino acids. Germline values: CDR1 SGHNT, CDR2 YYREEE (reference sequence). The CDR3 sequence: CASKGQKANVLTF. The CDR3, as DNA: TGTGCCAGCAAGGGGCAGAAGGCCAACGTCCTGACTTTC. Filled out from reference TRBV5-4 and TRBJ2-6, the complete variable domain reads ETGVTQSPTHLIKTRGQQVTLRCSSQSGHNTVSWYQQALGQGPQFIFQYYREEENGRGNFPPRFSGLQFPNYSSELNVNALELDDSALYLCASKGQKANVLTFGAGSRLTVL.

The chain employs TRBV7-9 and TRBJ2-3; 7 bases map to TRBD1. Germline V gene lookup returns CDR1 SEHNR and CDR2 FQNEAQ (reference sequence). The CDR3 runs to 16 residues. Germline trimming cut 5 bases from V and 2 bases from J; bases unmatched to any gene: 10. This chain's CDR3 is CASSPRAGGPTDTQYF. CDR3 nucleotide sequence: TGTGCCAGCAGCCCCCGGGCAGGGGGACCCACAGATACGCAGTATTTT.

The V call is TRBV4-1, the J call TRBJ1-6; TRBD1 is a possible D gene (6 bases). CDR3 length: 18 residues. CDR1 is MGHRA, CDR2 YSYEKL, per germline. V dropped 2 bases and J dropped 0 bases, with 14 bases sitting between them. CDR3 DNA: TGCGCCAGCAGCCAACATCGAGGACAGAGCTCCTATAATTCACCCCTCCACTTT. Its protein is CASSQHRGQSSYNSPLHF.

In nucleotides, the CDR3 is TGCGCCAGCAGCTTGGACGGACAGGACAGCTATGGCTACACCTTC. Its protein is CASSLDGQDSYGYTF. V and J are TRBV5-1 and TRBJ1-2; 7 bases match TRBD1. V trimming: 0 bases; J trimming: 4 bases; junction bases outside the gene matches: 6. The CDR3 has 15 amino acids. The germline V gene encodes CDR1 SGHRS and CDR2 YFSETQ.

The rearrangement links TRBV4-3 to TRBJ1-2, with a tentative D call TRBD1 (6 bases). This CDR3 has 15 amino acids. The ends were cut back, 5 bases at V and 7 bases at J, with 20 bases in the middle. Germline loops: CDR1 LGHNA, CDR2 YSLEER. The CDR3 reads CASSAEAAGARGYTF. In DNA, the CDR3 is TGCGCCAGCAGCGCGGAAGCGGCAGGGGCGCGTGGCTACACCTTC.

J is TRBJ2-7 and V is TRBV5-1; 7 nucleotides align to TRBD1. The CDR3 extends over 14 amino acids. V lost 4 bases, J lost 2 bases, and 6 bases stayed unmatched. Germline assignment: CDR1 SGHRS and CDR2 YFSETQ. In DNA, the CDR3 is TGCGCCAGCAGCACAAACAGGGGAACCTACGAGCAGTACTTC. This encodes CASSTNRGTYEQYF.

This clone was counted between two and nine times. The chain carries TRBV11-2 and TRBJ1-3; 10 nucleotides match TRBD1. J lost 4 bases, V lost 5 bases, and 14 bases had no gene match. CDR1 and CDR2 from the germline V gene are SGHAT and FQNNGV. This CDR3 region has 18 residues. CDR3 amino acids: CASSLLPTGTGVGNTIYF. As DNA, the CDR3 is TGTGCCAGCAGCCTACTCCCGACCGGGACAGGGGTAGGAAACACCATATATTTT.

V is TRBV6-4 and J is TRBJ2-1, with D possibly TRBD1 on 5 matching bases. V gave up 0 bases and J gave up 8 bases, with 17 bases separating them. CDR1 and CDR2 from the germline V gene are MRHNA and SNTAGT. There are 16 residues in the CDR3. Here the CDR3 DNA reads TGTGCCAGCAGTGACTCGACCCTCCAGGGTGAGGATGAGCAGTTCTTC. Amino acid sequence: CASSDSTLQGEDEQFF.

V and J are TRBV19 and TRBJ1-4, with D possibly matching TRBD1 (5 bases). Per germline, CDR1 LNHDA and CDR2 SQIVND (reference sequence). The V and J ends lost 3 bases and 0 bases respectively, with 14 bases between them. The CDR3 covers 17 residues. Written as DNA, the CDR3 is TGTGCCAGTAGTATTAACAGGATCTCTGCAACTAATGAAAAACTGTTTTTT. It yields the protein CASSINRISATNEKLFF.

Comment on this clone: At the DNA level, this CDR3 is encoded by other sequences in the same sample as well. The chain has TRBV12-5 and TRBJ1-2; no clear D. The CDR3 is 18 amino acids. Per germline, CDR1 LGHNT and CDR2 FRNRAP. V shed 0 bases and J shed 6 bases, with 23 bases lying between them. The CDR3 reads CASGLVGLEGLSLNGYTF. Here the CDR3 DNA reads TGTGCTAGTGGTTTGGTTGGGTTAGAGGGCCTTTCTTTAAATGGCTACACCTTC.

CDR3 DNA: TGTGCCAGCAGCCCCAAGGGGGGGGACGGCGACGCAGCTTTCTTT. Translation gives CASSPKGGDGDAAFF. The chain recombines TRBV9 with TRBJ1-1, with D perhaps matching TRBD1 (6 bases). CDR1 is SGDLS and CDR2 is YYNGEE in the germline V gene. This CDR3 region has 15 residues. Trimming removed 4 bases at V and 10 bases at J, with 23 bases between. Variable domain in full (rest from reference TRBV9 and TRBJ1-1): DSGVTQTPKHLITATGQRVTLRCSPRSGDLSVYWYQQSLDQGLQFLIQYYNGEERAKGNILERFSAQQFPDLHSELNLSSLELGDSALYFCASSPKGGDGDAAFFGQGTRLTVV.

This rearrangement joins TRBV11-2 to TRBJ2-1; D call uncertain. The germline V gene encodes CDR1 SGHAT and CDR2 FQNNGV. The CDR3 covers 12 residues. Trimming pared 5 bases from V and 6 bases from J, leaving 8 bases between. CDR3 bases: TGTGCCAGCAGCCCCCCGGGCAATGAGCAGTTCTTC. This gives the protein CASSPPGNEQFF.

A single count supports this clone. The V call is TRBV23-1, the J call TRBJ2-3, with 7 bases lining up with TRBD1. TRBV23-1 is an ORF for which the function is uncertain. With 7 bases clipped from V and 2 bases from J, the junction kept 9 bases outside the gene matches. The CDR3 is 15 residues long. CDR3 region: CASMRTGRTTDTQYF. The CDR3 DNA follows: TGCGCCAGCATGAGGACAGGTCGAACCACAGATACGCAGTATTTT.

The chain links TRBV7-2 to TRBJ1-6; 9 bases map to TRBD1. This CDR3 is 16 amino acids long. V lost 5 bases, J lost 5 bases, and 7 bases stayed unmatched. Germline V gene data show CDR1 as SGHTA and CDR2 as FQGNSA. CDR3: CASSPGTGFNNSPLHF. CDR3 coding DNA: TGTGCCAGCAGCCCAGGGACAGGGTTTAATAATTCACCCCTCCACTTT.

The chain links TRBV4-3 to TRBJ1-1, with a tentative D call TRBD1 (5 bases). The CDR3 is 16 residues long. With 1 base removed from V and 4 bases from J, the gap between germline ends came to 16 bases. CDR1 and CDR2 (germline): LGHNA, YSLEER. CDR3 sequence (DNA): TGCGCCAGCAGCCAAGTGGCCCGGGGGGGGATCACTGAAGCTTTCTTT. Translated, it gives CASSQVARGGITEAFF.

V usage is TRBV5-1 and J usage is TRBJ2-7, with a weak D call TRBD2 (7 bases). CDR1 SGHRS and CDR2 YFSETQ come from the germline V gene. The CDR3 consists of 13 residues. The ends were cut back, 4 bases at V and 3 bases at J, with 11 bases in the middle. This CDR3 is CASSAGGRYEQYF. The CDR3 nucleotides are TGCGCCAGCAGCGCCGGGGGGCGCTACGAGCAGTACTTC.

This clone occurred a few times. V and J are TRBV18 and TRBJ2-1, with TRBD1 matching 8 bases. The V segment lost 2 bases and the J segment 6 bases; nucleotides outside the gene matches: 3. Germline V gene sequence: CDR1 KGHSH, CDR2 LQKENI. This CDR3 has 14 residues. The CDR3 DNA is TGTGCCAGCTCACCAGGACAGGGTACCAATGAGCAGTTCTTC. Protein sequence: CASSPGQGTNEQFF.

This sequence joins TRBV30 and TRBJ1-2; D is unclear. The V end lost 2 bases, the J end lost 6 bases, and 13 bases lay between the germline ends. The germline V gene encodes CDR1 GTSNPN and CDR2 SVGIG (reference sequence). The CDR3 runs 13 residues. The CDR3 DNA reads as TGTGCCTGGAGTTTCCAGGAGAGGGATGGCTACACCTTC. Translated, it gives CAWSFQERDGYTF.

CDR3 in DNA: TGTGCCAGCAGCTTACCCGGGACAAAAGGGTGGGAGCAGTACTTC. Protein product: CASSLPGTKGWEQYF. The rearrangement links TRBV7-2 to TRBJ2-7; D is possibly TRBD1 (6 bases). The CDR3 runs 15 residues. Trimming took off 2 bases at V and 7 bases at J, with 18 bases between the two ends. The germline CDR1 and CDR2 sequences are SGHTA and FQGNSA.

The CDR3: CASSSTPSTGGTEAFF. CDR3 sequence (DNA): TGTGCCAGCAGCTCGACACCATCGACAGGGGGCACTGAAGCTTTCTTT. This sequence joins TRBV7-2 and TRBJ1-1; 9 nucleotides align to TRBD1. V was clipped by 4 bases and J by 4 bases; unmatched bases: 10. This CDR3 spans 16 amino acids. Per germline, CDR1 SGHTA and CDR2 FQGNSA.

The rearrangement links TRBV18 to TRBJ2-5; TRBD1 agrees at 7 bases. Per the germline V gene, CDR1 is KGHSH and CDR2 is LQKENI. The CDR3 is made up of 13 amino acids. Trimming at V came to 2 bases and at J to 5 bases, leaving 2 bases not matched to a gene. CDR3 nucleotide sequence: TGTGCCAGCTCACCAGGACAGGTCGAGACCCAGTACTTC. Translated, it gives CASSPGQVETQYF.

The V and J genes are TRBV9 and TRBJ1-3, with 8 bases lining up with TRBD1. V dropped 4 bases and J dropped 8; count of bases not matched to a gene: 8. This CDR3 has 14 amino acids. Germline-derived CDR1 and CDR2 are SGDLS and YYNGEE. The CDR3 DNA reads as TGTGCCAGCAGCCAATTGGACAGGGCGGACACCATATATTTT. This translates into CASSQLDRADTIYF.

V and J are TRBV19 and TRBJ1-1; no firm D call. The CDR3 is made up of 14 amino acids. V was shortened by 5 bases and J by 10 bases, with 20 bases between the two germline ends. From germline, CDR1 is LNHDA and CDR2 SQIVND (reference sequence). CDR3 coding DNA: TGTGCCAGTAGTTCCTTCTCTCGAACGGGTGGAGCTTTCTTT. Protein: CASSSFSRTGGAFF.

Notes on this clone: A read error is likely, as this CDR3 ends without the conserved phenylalanine or tryptophan. The rearrangement links TRBV7-8 to TRBJ2-3; possible D gene TRBD2, 6 bases. The V gene's germline CDR1 is SGHVS and CDR2 FQNEAQ. The CDR3 covers 14 residues. The V end was cut by 7 bases, the J end by 0 bases, with 11 bases between. CDR3 nucleotide sequence: TGTGCCAGCACCTCACTAGCTAGCACAGATACGCAGTATTCT. As protein: CASTSLASTDTQYS.